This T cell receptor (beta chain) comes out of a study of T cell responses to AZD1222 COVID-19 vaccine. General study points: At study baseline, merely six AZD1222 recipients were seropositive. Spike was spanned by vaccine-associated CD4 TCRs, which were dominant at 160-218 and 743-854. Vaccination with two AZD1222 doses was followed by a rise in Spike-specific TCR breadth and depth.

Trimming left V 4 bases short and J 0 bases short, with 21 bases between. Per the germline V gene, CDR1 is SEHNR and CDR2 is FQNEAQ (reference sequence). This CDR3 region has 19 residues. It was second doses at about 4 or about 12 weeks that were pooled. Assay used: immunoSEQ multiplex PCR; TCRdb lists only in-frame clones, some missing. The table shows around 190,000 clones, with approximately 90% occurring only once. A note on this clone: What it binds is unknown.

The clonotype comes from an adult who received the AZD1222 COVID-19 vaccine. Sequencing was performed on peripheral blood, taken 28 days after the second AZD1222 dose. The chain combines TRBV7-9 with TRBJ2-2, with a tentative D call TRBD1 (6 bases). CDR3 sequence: CASSSTYTGRTANTGELFF. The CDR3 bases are TGTGCCAGCAGCTCCACATATACAGGGAGAACCGCGAACACCGGGGAGCTGTTTTTT.